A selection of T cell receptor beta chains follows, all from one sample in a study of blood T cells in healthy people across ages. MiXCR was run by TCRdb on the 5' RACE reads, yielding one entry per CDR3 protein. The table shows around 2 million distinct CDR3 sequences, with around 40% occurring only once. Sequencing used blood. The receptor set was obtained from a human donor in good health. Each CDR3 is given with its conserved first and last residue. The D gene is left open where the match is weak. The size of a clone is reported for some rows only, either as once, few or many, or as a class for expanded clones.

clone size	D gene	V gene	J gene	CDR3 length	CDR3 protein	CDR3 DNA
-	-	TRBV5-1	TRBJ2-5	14	CASRRRQTGETQYF	TGCGCCAGCAGACGAAGACAGACCGGAGAGACCCAGTACTTC
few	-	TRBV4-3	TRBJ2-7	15	CASSQKQGTNYEQYF	TGCGCCAGCAGTCAGAAGCAGGGGACTAACTACGAGCAGTACTTC
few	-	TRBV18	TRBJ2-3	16	CASSPFRDSATDTQYF	TGTGCCAGCTCACCCTTCCGGGACTCCGCCACAGATACGCAGTATTTT
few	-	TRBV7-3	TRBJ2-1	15	CASSLRADFYNEQFF	TGTGCCAGCAGCTTAAGGGCGGACTTCTACAATGAGCAGTTCTTC
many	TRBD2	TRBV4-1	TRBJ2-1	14	CASSQAGGLGEQFF	TGCGCCAGCAGCCAAGCGGGGGGGTTAGGTGAGCAGTTCTTC
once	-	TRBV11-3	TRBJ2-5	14	CASNKLAQEETQYF	TGTGCCAGCAACAAACTAGCTCAAGAAGAGACCCAGTACTTC
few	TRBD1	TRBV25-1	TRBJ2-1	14	CASISDRGQDEQFF	TGTGCCAGCATCTCGGACAGGGGCCAAGATGAGCAGTTCTTC
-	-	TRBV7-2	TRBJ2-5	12	CASSSPIGTQYF	TGTGCCAGCAGCTCCCCGATTGGAACCCAGTACTTC
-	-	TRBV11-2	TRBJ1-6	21	CASGLVPPMGAGFIDNSPLHF	TGTGCCAGCGGCTTAGTACCACCAATGGGGGCGGGATTTATAGATAATTCACCCCTCCACTTT
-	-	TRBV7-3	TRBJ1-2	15	CASSLTGGGRYGYTF	TGTGCCAGCAGCTTAACGGGAGGAGGACGCTATGGCTACACCTTC
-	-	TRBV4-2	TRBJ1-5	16	CASSQEVGRAGQPQHF	TGTGCCAGCAGCCAAGAGGTGGGGCGCGCCGGTCAGCCCCAGCATTTT
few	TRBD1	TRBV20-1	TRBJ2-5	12	CSASDRAKTQYF	TGCAGTGCAAGCGACAGGGCGAAGACCCAGTACTTC
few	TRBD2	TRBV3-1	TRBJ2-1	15	CASSQMLAGVGEQFF	TGTGCCAGCAGCCAAATGCTAGCGGGGGTAGGTGAGCAGTTCTTC
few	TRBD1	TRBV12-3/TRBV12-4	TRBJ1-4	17	CASSHGQGITGGEKLFF	TGTGCCAGCAGCCACGGACAGGGGATAACGGGGGGTGAAAAACTGTTTTTT
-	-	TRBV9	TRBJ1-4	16	CASSVASGSGNEKLFF	TGTGCCAGCAGCGTCGCATCAGGCAGTGGGAATGAAAAACTGTTTTTT
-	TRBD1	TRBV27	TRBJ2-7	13	CASSSATGYEQYF	TGTGCCAGCAGTTCTGCGACAGGGTACGAGCAGTACTTC
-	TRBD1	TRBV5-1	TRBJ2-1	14	CASMPGTVYNEQFF	TGCGCCAGCATGCCCGGGACAGTGTACAATGAGCAGTTCTTC
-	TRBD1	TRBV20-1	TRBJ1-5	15	CSASPGTGGGQPQHF	TGCAGTGCTAGCCCCGGGACAGGGGGCGGTCAGCCCCAGCATTTT
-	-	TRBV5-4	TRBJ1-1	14	CASSLDSANTEAFF	TGTGCCAGCAGCCTGGACAGCGCAAACACTGAAGCTTTCTTT
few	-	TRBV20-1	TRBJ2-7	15	CSARSAGQPTYEQYF	TGCAGTGCTAGATCCGCAGGACAGCCAACCTACGAGCAGTACTTC
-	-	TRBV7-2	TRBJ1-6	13	CASSLIRSSPLHF	TGTGCCAGCAGCCTCATTAGAAGTTCACCCCTCCACTTT
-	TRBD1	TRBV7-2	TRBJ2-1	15	CASSRPGQGMNEQFF	TGTGCCAGCAGTAGACCGGGACAGGGGATGAATGAGCAGTTCTTC
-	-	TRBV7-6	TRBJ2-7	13	CASSFAGRDEQYF	TGTGCCAGCAGCTTTGCGGGCCGCGACGAGCAGTACTTC
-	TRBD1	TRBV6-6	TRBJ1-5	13	CASEQGADQPQHF	TGTGCCAGCGAGCAGGGGGCGGATCAGCCCCAGCATTTT
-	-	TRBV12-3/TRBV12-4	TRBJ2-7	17	CASSFRRERGHSNEQYF	TGTGCCAGCAGTTTTAGGAGGGAAAGGGGCCATAGCAATGAGCAGTACTTC
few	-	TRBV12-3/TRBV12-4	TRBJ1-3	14	CASRVPGSGNTIYF	TGTGCCAGCAGGGTCCCAGGCTCTGGAAACACCATATATTTT
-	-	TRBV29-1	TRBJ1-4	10	CSAENEKLFF	TGCAGCGCCGAAAATGAAAAACTGTTTTTT
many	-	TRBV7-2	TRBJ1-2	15	CASSLRQVDGDGYTF	TGTGCCAGCAGCTTAAGGCAGGTGGACGGCGATGGCTACACCTTC
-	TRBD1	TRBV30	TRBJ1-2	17	CAWNHSGQGLTLDGYTF	TGTGCCTGGAATCATAGCGGACAGGGTTTGACCTTGGATGGCTACACCTTC
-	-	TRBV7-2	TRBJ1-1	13	CASSLRQESEAFF	TGTGCCAGCAGCTTAAGACAGGAAAGTGAAGCTTTCTTT
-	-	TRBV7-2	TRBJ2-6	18	CASSRASFRGTGANVLTF	TGTGCCAGCAGCCGCGCGTCGTTTAGAGGAACCGGGGCCAACGTCCTGACTTTC
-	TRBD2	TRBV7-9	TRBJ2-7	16	CASSGPGTSGTYEQYF	TGTGCCAGCAGCGGACCCGGGACTAGCGGGACCTACGAGCAGTACTTC
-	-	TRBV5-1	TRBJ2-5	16	CASSWGEGGREETQYF	TGCGCCAGCAGCTGGGGAGAAGGAGGAAGGGAAGAGACCCAGTACTTC
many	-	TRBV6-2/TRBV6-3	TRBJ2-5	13	CASSHDAHETQYF	TGTGCCAGCAGTCACGACGCTCACGAGACCCAGTACTTC
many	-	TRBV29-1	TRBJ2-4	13	CSVGREDGGIQYF	TGCAGCGTTGGGCGAGAAGATGGAGGGATTCAGTACTTC
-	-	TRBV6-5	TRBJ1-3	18	CASSYSIVGRSSGNTIYF	TGTGCCAGCAGTTACTCGATAGTGGGGCGGAGCTCTGGAAACACCATATATTTT
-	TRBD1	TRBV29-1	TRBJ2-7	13	CSVDVTGGCEQYF	TGCAGCGTTGACGTGACAGGGGGCTGCGAGCAGTACTTC
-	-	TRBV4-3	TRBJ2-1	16	CASSQDHGTQYNEQFF	TGCGCCAGCAGCCAAGATCATGGGACACAATACAATGAGCAGTTCTTC
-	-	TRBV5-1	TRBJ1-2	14	CASSWGGSDYGYTF	TGCGCCAGCAGCTGGGGGGGGTCCGACTATGGCTACACCTTC
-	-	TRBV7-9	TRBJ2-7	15	CASSSRESYPHEQYF	TGTGCCAGCAGCTCCCGTGAGTCCTACCCCCACGAGCAGTACTTC
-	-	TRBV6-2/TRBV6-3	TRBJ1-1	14	CASSYVFDNTEAFF	TGTGCCAGCAGTTACGTCTTCGATAACACTGAAGCTTTCTTT
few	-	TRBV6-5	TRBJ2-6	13	CASSPGQRTVLTF	TGTGCCAGCAGCCCCGGACAGCGAACTGTCCTGACTTTC
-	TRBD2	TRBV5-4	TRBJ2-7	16	CASSQGGASGTYEQYF	TGTGCCAGCAGCCAGGGCGGGGCTAGCGGAACCTACGAGCAGTACTTC
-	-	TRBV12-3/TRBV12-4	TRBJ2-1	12	CASSTSTREQFF	TGTGCCAGCAGTACCTCTACTAGGGAGCAGTTCTTC
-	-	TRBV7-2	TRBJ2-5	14	CASSRYRVGETQYF	TGTGCCAGCAGCCGTTACAGGGTTGGGGAGACCCAGTACTTC
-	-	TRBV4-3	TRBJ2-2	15	CASSQDQRETGELFF	TGCGCCAGCAGCCAAGATCAAAGGGAAACCGGGGAGCTGTTTTTT
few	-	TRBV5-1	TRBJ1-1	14	CASSPRVENTEAFF	TGCGCCAGCAGCCCGAGAGTGGAGAACACTGAAGCTTTCTTT
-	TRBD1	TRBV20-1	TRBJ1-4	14	CSATGQARDEKLFF	TGCAGTGCCACGGGACAGGCTCGGGATGAAAAACTGTTTTTT
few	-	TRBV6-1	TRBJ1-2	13	CASSDTGFSGYTF	TGTGCCAGCAGTGATACAGGCTTCTCAGGGTACACCTTC
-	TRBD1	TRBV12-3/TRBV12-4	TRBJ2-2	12	CASTPGGGELFF	TGTGCCAGCACCCCAGGGGGCGGGGAGCTGTTTTTT
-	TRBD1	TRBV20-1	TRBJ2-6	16	CSAREQGWSGANVLTF	TGCAGTGCTAGAGAACAGGGGTGGAGTGGGGCCAACGTCCTGACTTTC
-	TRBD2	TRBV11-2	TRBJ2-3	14	CASSRTRGSDTQYF	TGTGCCAGCAGCCGGACTAGAGGTAGCGATACGCAGTATTTT
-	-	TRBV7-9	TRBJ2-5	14	CASSLVKPQETQYF	TGTGCCAGCAGCTTAGTTAAGCCCCAAGAGACCCAGTACTTC
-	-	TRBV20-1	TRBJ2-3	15	CSARGGTWMRDTQYF	TGCAGTGCTAGGGGTGGGACATGGATGCGAGATACGCAGTATTTT